The clone carrying this T cell receptor beta chain was counted only a few times. Its target is unknown. cDNA synthesis used the whole RNA isolate, giving expressed TCRB sequences. TCRdb's table, derived via immunoSEQ multiplex PCR, lists solely in-frame clones and lacks some. Among around 690,000 clones listed, around an eighth were seen once. This sample stems from a study of beta chain features in type 1 diabetes. Study-level information: The patients were much like the healthy donors in age, gender and cell yields. General study points: Short templates might get an advantage during PCR, and this would be equal in patients and controls. Type 1 diabetes patients had TCRB CDR3s that were shorter (moderately but significantly so) in all four CD4+ subsets. Comparison showed that naive, central memory and Treg TCRB repertoires appeared more similar among patients than among healthy donors.

Sorting with CD45RO/CCR7/CD25/CD127/CD95/CD27 yielded naive, central memory, regulatory and stem-like memory CD4+ cells. V was pared by 8 bases and J by 2 bases, with 5 bases of the junction left unmatched. CDR3 length: 13 amino acids. Germline V gene sequence: CDR1 SGHAT, CDR2 FQDESV (reference sequence). The gene calls are TRBV11-1 and TRBJ2-7; 8 positions agree with TRBD1. The source is a man aged 30 to 45 with type 1 diabetes. Material for sequencing was naive CD4+ T cells from blood. CDR3 protein: CASRGQGTYEQYF. As DNA, the CDR3 is TGTGCCAGCCGTGGACAGGGAACCTACGAGCAGTACTTC.